These 24 T cell receptor beta chains originate from one sample sequenced in a study of blood T cells in healthy people across ages. Then a second PCR, running roughly 7 to 11 cycles, was carried out with a sample-barcoded 5' primer and a J-beta primer mix. TCRdb processed the 5' RACE reads anew with MiXCR; each CDR3 protein has one entry. The sample includes 1.5 million to 2 million distinct CDR3 sequences, 28% seen only once; the top ten take 7% to 9%. The sample consisted of blood. The receptors were gathered from a woman aged 25-40 years in good health.

The chain recombines TRBV7-9 with TRBJ2-1; TRBD2 aligns across 8 bases. Germline-derived CDR1 and CDR2 are SEHNR and FQNEAQ (reference sequence). This CDR3 region has 13 residues. With V trimmed by 7 bases and J by 8 bases, 7 bases remained unmatched. The CDR3 DNA reads TGTGCCAGCACGGATAGCGGGATGGATGAGCAGTTCTTC. Encoded protein: CASTDSGMDEQFF.

This clonotype was counted only a few times. The J gene is TRBJ2-1, the V gene TRBV2; no firm D call. Trimming took off 2 bases at V and 4 bases at J, with 21 bases between the two ends. The CDR3 spans 18 residues. Germline loops: CDR1 SNHLY, CDR2 FYNNEI. CDR3 bases: TGTGCCAGCAGTGAAAAGTTATCACTCCAAGCCATATACAATGAGCAGTTCTTC. It encodes CASSEKLSLQAIYNEQFF.

This chain connects TRBV5-1 to TRBJ2-1, with 7 bases matching TRBD1. The V gene end was trimmed by 0 bases and the J gene end by 9 bases; junction bases not matched to a gene: 12. The CDR3 loop spans 16 amino acids. CDR1 is SGHRS, CDR2 YFSETQ, per germline. The CDR3 spells CASSLEVRGWKGEQFF. CDR3 in DNA: TGCGCCAGCAGCTTGGAGGTCAGGGGGTGGAAGGGTGAGCAGTTCTTC.

This chain joins TRBV7-2 and TRBJ2-7; D possibly matches TRBD1 or TRBD2 (5 bases each). V lost 5 bases and J lost 4, with 24 bases in between. This CDR3 is built from 17 residues. CDR1 and CDR2 from the germline V gene are SGHTA and FQGNSA. CDR3 sequence: CASSLHKGPGTMYEQYF. The CDR3 DNA reads as TGTGCCAGCAGCCTCCACAAAGGACCAGGGACGATGTACGAGCAGTACTTC.

At least ten counts were recorded for this clonotype. The J gene is TRBJ1-6, the V gene TRBV29-1; unclear D gene. Germline CDR1 SQVTM, CDR2 ANQGSEA. Trimming took 0 bases from V and 2 from J, leaving 5 bases between them. This CDR3 is 14 amino acids long. CDR3 sequence: CSVEDGPYNSPLHF. The DNA of the CDR3 is TGCAGCGTTGAAGACGGCCCCTATAATTCACCCCTCCACTTT.

CDR3 coding DNA: TGTGCCAGCAGCGTAGTACACTCCCGGGCCGACAATGAGCAGTTCTTC. Translation gives CASSVVHSRADNEQFF. The chain employs TRBV9 and TRBJ2-1; D call uncertain. The CDR3 is 16 residues long. Germline lookup yields CDR1 SGDLS and CDR2 YYNGEE. V shed 0 bases and J shed 5 bases, with 15 bases lying between them.

The chain carries TRBV3-1 and TRBJ2-2; D is possibly TRBD1 or TRBD2 (5 bases each). Germline V gene data show CDR1 as LGHDT and CDR2 as YNNKEL (reference sequence). The CDR3 runs to 15 residues. V was cut by 1 base and J by 6 bases, with 12 bases left in between. In DNA, the CDR3 is TGTGCCAGCAGCCAAGCGGGGACCGGGGCCGGGGAGCTGTTTTTT. Amino acid sequence: CASSQAGTGAGELFF. Drawing the rest from reference TRBV3-1 and TRBJ2-2, the complete variable domain is DTAVSQTPKYLVTQMGNDKSIKCEQNLGHDTMYWYKQDSKKFLKIMFSYNNKELIINETVPNRFSPKSPDKAHLNLHINSLELGDSAVYFCASSQAGTGAGELFFGEGSRLTVL.

The chain couples TRBV27 to TRBJ2-1; the D call may be TRBD1 or TRBD2 (6 bases each). V was clipped by 0 bases and J by 10 bases, with 10 bases between them. This CDR3 is built from 13 residues. The germline V gene has CDR1 MNHEY and CDR2 SMNVEV (reference sequence). CDR3 coding DNA: TGTGCCAGCAGTTTATCGAGGGGGGAGGAGCAGTTCTTC. Its translation is CASSLSRGEEQFF.

The sample holds a few counts of this clonotype. The CDR3 loop reads CASSLTAGRWNTGELFF. CDR3 bases: TGTGCCAGCAGCTTAACTGCCGGGAGGTGGAACACCGGGGAGCTGTTTTTT. V is TRBV7-2 and J is TRBJ2-2, with 7 bases identical to TRBD2. The CDR3 is made up of 17 amino acids. Germline CDR1 and CDR2: SGHTA and FQGNSA. J gave up 1 base and V 2 bases, and 7 bases lay outside the gene matches.

This clonotype has at least ten counts. The chain links TRBV12-3 or TRBV12-4 to TRBJ1-2; D gene unclear. This CDR3 is built from 13 residues. V was trimmed by 8 bases and J by 4 bases, leaving 14 bases between them. CDR3 in amino acids: CASWKDGGYGYTF. In DNA, the CDR3 is TGTGCCAGCTGGAAGGATGGAGGCTATGGCTACACCTTC.

This rearrangement joins TRBV24-1 to TRBJ2-3; D is possibly TRBD1 (6 bases). The CDR3 runs to 15 residues. Trimming removed 2 bases at V and 5 bases at J, with 13 bases between. The germline V gene encodes CDR1 KGHDR and CDR2 SFDVKD. The CDR3 DNA follows: TGTGCCACCAGTGATTCCAGGGGCCGGGGAGATACGCAGTATTTT. Its protein is CATSDSRGRGDTQYF.

The chain has TRBV14 and TRBJ2-1; 7 bases align to TRBD2. Germline V gene sequence: CDR1 SGHDN, CDR2 FVKESK. The V gene end was trimmed by 1 base and the J gene end by 9 bases; junction bases not matched to a gene: 9. The CDR3 totals 15 residues. CDR3 amino acids: CASSQVAGAWGEQFF. CDR3 nucleotides: TGTGCCAGCAGCCAAGTTGCGGGAGCTTGGGGTGAGCAGTTCTTC.

This chain connects TRBV12-3 or TRBV12-4 to TRBJ2-3, with D uncertain. This CDR3 contains 16 residues. V lost 3 bases and J 1 base, leaving 14 bases between the germline ends. The CDR3 bases are TGTGCCAGCAGTTTTAGGCCCCTCCGGCGCACAGATACGCAGTATTTT. This encodes CASSFRPLRRTDTQYF.

The chain employs TRBV7-6 and TRBJ1-4; the D gene is possibly TRBD1 (5 bases). The CDR3 consists of 15 residues. V was cut by 5 bases and J by 8 bases, with 18 bases left in between. Germline lookup yields CDR1 SGHVS and CDR2 FNYEAQ. The CDR3 reads CASSPSAGGGEKLFF. The CDR3 coding sequence is TGTGCCAGCAGCCCTAGCGCGGGCGGGGGAGAAAAACTGTTTTTT.

In its sample, this clonotype was seen a few times. This rearrangement joins TRBV29-1 to TRBJ1-5; TRBD1 might be the D (6 bases). CDR1 is SQVTM and CDR2 is ANQGSEA in the germline V gene. V lost 7 bases, J lost 4 bases, and 11 bases lay in between. This CDR3 contains 12 residues. CDR3 coding DNA: TGCAGCGCAGGGACACCTAATCAGCCCCAGCATTTT. Protein product: CSAGTPNQPQHF.

The V call is TRBV29-1, the J call TRBJ2-1; D gene uncertain. The length of the CDR3 is 10 residues. Germline V gene lookup returns CDR1 SQVTM and CDR2 ANQGSEA. Trimming cost V 5 bases and J 15 bases, with 14 bases left between them. The CDR3 loop is CSVYDDWRFF. DNA for the CDR3: TGCAGCGTTTACGATGACTGGCGGTTCTTC.

This clonotype has a handful of counts. The chain uses TRBV5-1 and TRBJ1-1; TRBD1 matches 9 bases. V lost 2 bases to trimming and J lost 5 bases; unmatched junction nucleotides: 10. This CDR3 spans 16 amino acids. Germline V CDR1 and CDR2: SGHRS, YFSETQ. The DNA for the CDR3 is TGCGCCAGCAGCTTCTCCGGGACAGGGAAATGGACTGAAGCTTTCTTT. It specifies CASSFSGTGKWTEAFF.

The chain links TRBV12-3 or TRBV12-4 to TRBJ1-5, with 7 bases that match TRBD1. The CDR3 has 16 amino acids. The V gene end was trimmed by 5 bases and the J gene end by 0 bases; junction bases not matched to a gene: 7. The DNA for the CDR3 is TGTGCCAGCAGTACCCGACAGGGATATAGCAATCAGCCCCAGCATTTT. Its translation: CASSTRQGYSNQPQHF.

The V call is TRBV9, the J call TRBJ2-3; 7 positions match TRBD1. There are 16 residues in the CDR3. CDR1 and CDR2 from the germline V gene are SGDLS and YYNGEE. V was clipped by 4 bases and J by 2 bases; unmatched bases: 10. The CDR3 DNA is TGTGCCAGCAGCCCTTACCGGGACAGCCTCACAGATACGCAGTATTTT. This gives the protein CASSPYRDSLTDTQYF. Combining the CDR3 with reference TRBV9 and TRBJ2-3 gives the whole variable domain DSGVTQTPKHLITATGQRVTLRCSPRSGDLSVYWYQQSLDQGLQFLIQYYNGEERAKGNILERFSAQQFPDLHSELNLSSLELGDSALYFCASSPYRDSLTDTQYFGPGTRLTVL.

V gene TRBV11-2 combines with J gene TRBJ2-1, with D perhaps matching TRBD1 (5 bases). Germline V gives CDR1 SGHAT, CDR2 FQNNGV. The V end lost 5 bases, the J end lost 0 bases, and 14 bases lay between the germline ends. The length of the CDR3 is 16 residues. The CDR3 here is CASSQGLTDSYNEQFF. For the CDR3, the DNA is TGTGCCAGCAGCCAGGGTTTGACGGACTCCTACAATGAGCAGTTCTTC.

This chain links TRBV7-8 with TRBJ2-1; 8 bases agree with TRBD2. This CDR3 spans 15 amino acids. J gave up 5 bases and V 5 bases, and 8 bases lay outside the gene matches. Germline lookup yields CDR1 SGHVS and CDR2 FQNEAQ. The CDR3 loop is CASSQGPGGNNEQFF. In nucleotides, the CDR3 is TGTGCCAGCAGCCAAGGACCGGGGGGGAACAATGAGCAGTTCTTC.

The V call is TRBV24-1, the J call TRBJ2-3; a possible D gene is TRBD2 (6 bases). This CDR3 has 17 residues. CDR1 and CDR2 from the germline V gene are KGHDR and SFDVKD. V gave up 2 bases and J gave up 4 bases, with 18 bases separating them. The CDR3 is CATSDSASEVHSDTQYF. As DNA, the CDR3 is TGTGCCACCAGTGATTCCGCTAGCGAAGTTCATTCAGATACGCAGTATTTT.

This clonotype was found once. The V call is TRBV3-1, the J call TRBJ2-5; D is unclear. This CDR3 is built from 15 residues. V lost 1 base and J 2 bases, leaving 11 bases between the germline ends. CDR1 and CDR2 (germline): LGHDT, YNNKEL (reference sequence). The CDR3 DNA follows: TGTGCCAGCAGCCAAGTCTTCCGACTTCAAGAGACCCAGTACTTC. It specifies CASSQVFRLQETQYF.

The chain links TRBV7-9 to TRBJ2-7, with a tentative D call TRBD1 (6 bases). The CDR3 length is 14 residues. Germline V gene lookup returns CDR1 SEHNR and CDR2 FQNEAQ (reference sequence). The germline V and J ends were trimmed by 5 bases and 5 bases, with 16 bases remaining between them. The DNA for the CDR3 is TGTGCCAGCAGCCCTCGGACAGTCGGACACGAGCAGTACTTC. Its translation is CASSPRTVGHEQYF.